The present TCR beta chain was sequenced within a study of blood T cell repertoires in COVID-19. About the research overall: Samples came from the United States, Italy and Spain, spanning acute and convalescent COVID-19. The cDNA or gDNA used as material had been derived from T cells, B-cell-depleted T cells, or PBMCs.

Clones were sequenced by immunoSEQ multiplex PCR, and TCRdb holds only the in-frame ones, with some missing. The sample contains some 340,000 clones, over 80% of which appear only once. V was clipped by 4 bases and J by 3 bases; unmatched bases: 14. Germline CDR1 and CDR2: KGHSY and FQNENV. This CDR3 contains 17 residues. Everyone who took part was about 18 to 90 years old, and they came from about 25 US areas. The sequence was obtained from a woman aged 45-59 years who had recovered from COVID-19. The chain couples TRBV16 to TRBJ2-7; 8 bases align to TRBD1. Sequenced sample: PBMCs or T cells enriched from blood (not recorded which). The CDR3 nucleotides are TGTGCCAGCAGCCCGACCGGGCGGACAGGGAAAAACTACGAGCAGTACTTC. This gives the protein CASSPTGRTGKNYEQYF.